This entry describes one T cell receptor (beta chain). The antigen is not known. J lost 6 bases, V lost 3 bases, and 6 bases had no gene match. Germline CDR1 and CDR2: SGHAT and FQNNGV. CDR3 length equals 15 residues. These data come from a study of cytomegalovirus exposure and HLA in healthy donors. On the study more broadly: Around 180 million T cells yielded approximately 110 million unique TCR beta sequences in earlier analysis.

Study-wide results and caveats: A later analysis revealed that TCR association rates differed between HLA loci, peaking at DRB1 and bottoming out at HLA-C.

13 Jbeta primers and 60 Vbeta primers were used for the PCR. TCRdb keeps only in-frame clones here, not all; method: immunoSEQ multiplex PCR. The data contain about 160,000 clones, around 64% of them singletons. J is TRBJ1-5 and V is TRBV11-2, with TRBD1 matching over 9 bases. This clonotype was obtained from a woman aged 25-40 years in good health and CMV-seronegative. The sample was PBMCs. The CDR3 is CASSLRTGVIQPQHF. For the CDR3, the DNA is TGTGCCAGCAGCTTGCGGACAGGGGTTATTCAGCCCCAGCATTTT.